The 31 T cell receptor beta chains below all came from one sample that was sequenced in a study of blood T cell repertoires in COVID-19. Generated by immunoSEQ multiplex PCR, the TCRdb table keeps only in-frame clones and is missing some. The sample lists a few hundred thousand clones; approximately 90% were seen once. The sequenced sample was PBMCs or T cells enriched from blood (not recorded which). These receptors all stem from a woman between 55 and 75 years old who had recovered from COVID-19.

About this clone: The same CDR3 is also encoded by other DNA sequences in this sample. The rearrangement joins TRBV9 to TRBJ2-3, with D possibly being TRBD1 (5 bases). The CDR3 length is 14 residues. Trimming took off 0 bases at V and 1 base at J, with 6 bases between the two ends. Germline-derived CDR1 and CDR2 are SGDLS and YYNGEE. CDR3 sequence (DNA): TGTGCCAGCAGCGTAGAAGGGGGCACAGATACGCAGTATTTT. This translates into CASSVEGGTDTQYF.

The chain carries TRBV2 and TRBJ2-5; tentatively, D is TRBD1 (5 bases). The CDR3 is 14 amino acids. With 3 bases removed from V and 2 bases from J, the gap between germline ends came to 10 bases. Germline V gives CDR1 SNHLY, CDR2 FYNNEI. CDR3 amino acids: CASSDRALQETQYF. The CDR3 nucleotides are TGTGCCAGCAGTGACAGGGCTTTACAAGAGACCCAGTACTTC.

The V gene is TRBV4-1, the J gene TRBJ2-1; 11 bases line up with TRBD2. The length of the CDR3 is 16 residues. Losses at the gene ends were 0 bases for V and 6 bases for J; bases not matched to a gene: 4. CDR1 is MGHRA and CDR2 is YSYEKL in the germline V gene. The CDR3 loop reads CASSQEGLAGGNEQFF. The DNA of the CDR3 is TGCGCCAGCAGCCAAGAAGGGCTAGCGGGGGGCAATGAGCAGTTCTTC.

The chain carries TRBV25-1 and TRBJ2-1; TRBD2 matches 8 bases. V dropped 4 bases and J dropped 4; count of bases not matched to a gene: 3. Germline V lookup: CDR1 MGHDK, CDR2 SYGVNS. CDR3 size: 14 residues. The CDR3 loop reads CASSVRGAYNEQFF. In nucleotides, the CDR3 is TGTGCCAGCAGTGTGCGGGGGGCATACAATGAGCAGTTCTTC.

The CDR3 nucleotides are TGTGCCACCAGCAGAGCCGACAGAGGCTACACCTTC. Translating it yields CATSRADRGYTF. The J gene is TRBJ1-2, the V gene TRBV15; the D gene is possibly TRBD1 (5 bases). Germline V gene sequence: CDR1 LNHNV, CDR2 YYDKDF (reference sequence). The ends were cut back, 1 base at V and 8 bases at J, with 8 bases in the middle. CDR3 length: 12 residues. Filled out from reference TRBV15 and TRBJ1-2, the complete variable domain reads DAMVIQNPRYQVTQFGKPVTLSCSQTLNHNVMYWYQQKSSQAPKLLFHYYDKDFNNEADTPDNFQSRRPNTSFCFLDIRSPGLGDTAMYLCATSRADRGYTFGSGTRLTVV.

The chain joins TRBV2 to TRBJ1-3; D unclear. CDR3 length equals 12 residues. CDR1 is SNHLY and CDR2 is FYNNEI in the germline V gene. V shed 6 bases and J shed 8 bases, with 11 bases lying between them. For the CDR3, the DNA is TGTGCCAGCAGAAGGACGGGAGACACCATATATTTT. Protein sequence: CASRRTGDTIYF. Full variable domain (outside the CDR3, taken from reference TRBV2 and TRBJ1-3): EPEVTQTPSHQVTQMGQEVILRCVPISNHLYFYWYRQILGQKVEFLVSFYNNEISEKSEIFDDQFSVERPDGSNFTLKIRSTKLEDSAMYFCASRRTGDTIYFGEGSWLTVV.

The CDR3 loop is CAWDRAGEKLFF. The CDR3 DNA reads as TGTGCCTGGGACAGGGCCGGTGAAAAACTGTTTTTT. V and J are TRBV30 and TRBJ1-4; 7 bases line up with TRBD1. The J segment lost 7 bases and the V segment lost 5 bases, leaving 4 bases of the junction unmatched. Germline values: CDR1 GTSNPN, CDR2 SVGIG (reference sequence). The CDR3 is made up of 12 amino acids.

This sequence joins TRBV4-1 and TRBJ2-6; D not certain. Trimming pared 1 base from V and 1 base from J, leaving 14 bases between. The CDR3 is made up of 18 amino acids. Germline V lookup: CDR1 MGHRA, CDR2 YSYEKL. The CDR3 region has the DNA TGCGCCAGCAGCCAAGCGTTGGGCAGCCTTTCTGGGGCCAACGTCCTGACTTTC. It translates to CASSQALGSLSGANVLTF.

The J gene is TRBJ2-5, the V gene TRBV6-2 or TRBV6-3; TRBD2 aligns across 9 bases. This CDR3 is 14 amino acids long. With V trimmed by 6 bases and J by 7 bases, 9 bases remained unmatched. Germline loops: CDR1 MNHEY, CDR2 SVGEGT. The DNA of the CDR3 is TGTGCCAGCAGACCTCAAGCGGGGGGCCCGACCCAGTACTTC. It yields the protein CASRPQAGGPTQYF.

The gene calls are TRBV10-1 and TRBJ2-3; TRBD2 aligns across 7 bases. The CDR3 is 16 residues long. Looked up from germline, CDR1 is WNHNN and CDR2 is SYGVQD (reference sequence). V trimming: 7 bases; J trimming: 4 bases; junction bases outside the gene matches: 14. The CDR3, as DNA: TGCGCCAGCACTCCCCGGACTAGTGGGAGTGCAGATACGCAGTATTTT. Residues: CASTPRTSGSADTQYF.

The V gene is TRBV5-1, the J gene TRBJ2-1; no reliable D call. Germline values: CDR1 SGHRS, CDR2 YFSETQ. The CDR3 length is 13 residues. V lost 7 bases to trimming and J lost 6 bases, with 14 bases between them. The CDR3 region is CASGSEPGNEQFF. The CDR3 DNA reads TGCGCCAGCGGGTCTGAGCCGGGCAATGAGCAGTTCTTC.

The chain uses TRBV9 and TRBJ1-5; 10 bases fit TRBD1. Germline V gene data show CDR1 as SGDLS and CDR2 as YYNGEE. CDR3 length: 15 residues. Trimming at V came to 3 bases and at J to 6 bases, leaving 6 bases not matched to a gene. The chain's CDR3 is CASSGTGGSGQPQHF. CDR3 nucleotides: TGTGCCAGCAGCGGGACAGGGGGGTCGGGTCAGCCCCAGCATTTT. The whole variable domain, remainder taken from reference TRBV9 and TRBJ1-5, is DSGVTQTPKHLITATGQRVTLRCSPRSGDLSVYWYQQSLDQGLQFLIQYYNGEERAKGNILERFSAQQFPDLHSELNLSSLELGDSALYFCASSGTGGSGQPQHFGDGTRLSIL.

In its sample, this clone was seen a few times. The chain joins TRBV18 to TRBJ1-3; D perhaps matches TRBD1 (6 bases). This CDR3 is built from 15 residues. The V and J ends lost 6 bases and 0 bases respectively, with 12 bases between them. Looked up from germline, CDR1 is KGHSH and CDR2 is LQKENI. CDR3: CASSGKTGSGNTIYF. CDR3 bases: TGTGCCAGCTCGGGGAAGACAGGCTCTGGAAACACCATATATTTT. The complete variable domain, with remaining parts taken from reference TRBV18 and TRBJ1-3, reads NAGVMQNPRHLVRRRGQEARLRCSPMKGHSHVYWYRQLPEEGLKFMVYLQKENIIDESGMPKERFSAEFPKEGPSILRIQQVVRGDSAAYFCASSGKTGSGNTIYFGEGSWLTVV.

The CDR3 bases are TGTGCCACCAGTGATCCAAGTTACGGCTCTGGAAACACCATATATTTT. It yields the protein CATSDPSYGSGNTIYF. The chain has TRBV24-1 and TRBJ1-3; D unclear. Trimming cost V 3 bases and J 0 bases, with 11 bases left between them. Germline CDR1 and CDR2: KGHDR and SFDVKD. CDR3 length: 16 residues.

The CDR3 region is CASSHIDYYRGGYTF. For the CDR3, the DNA is TGTGCCAGCAGCCATATCGACTATTACCGCGGGGGCTACACCTTC. The chain is built from TRBV7-2 and TRBJ1-2; D gene ambiguous. From germline, CDR1 is SGHTA and CDR2 FQGNSA. Deletions cut 5 bases from V and 8 bases from J, with 21 bases between. The CDR3 runs to 15 residues. The variable domain in full, completed from reference TRBV7-2 and TRBJ1-2, reads GAGVSQSPSNKVTEKGKDVELRCDPISGHTALYWYRQSLGQGLEFLIYFQGNSAPDKSGLPSDRFSAERTGGSVSTLTIQRTQQEDSAVYLCASSHIDYYRGGYTFGSGTRLTVV.

The chain is built from TRBV9 and TRBJ2-7; 8 bases are shared with TRBD1. Germline lookup yields CDR1 SGDLS and CDR2 YYNGEE. J gave up 2 bases and V 3 bases, and 4 bases lay outside the gene matches. The CDR3 contains 14 residues. Written as DNA, the CDR3 is TGTGCCAGCAGCGCCGGACAGGGCACCTACGAGCAGTACTTC. Protein: CASSAGQGTYEQYF.

The V gene is TRBV29-1, the J gene TRBJ1-6, with 9 bases matching TRBD1. The CDR3 runs 13 residues. Germline trimming cut 6 bases from V and 8 bases from J; bases unmatched to any gene: 5. The germline gives CDR1 SQVTM, CDR2 ANQGSEA. The CDR3 bases are TGCAGCGTCCGGACAGGGGCGGATTCACCCCTCCACTTT. Translated: CSVRTGADSPLHF.

This chain connects TRBV3-1 (or the pseudogene TRBV3-2) to TRBJ2-3; TRBD1 aligns across 10 bases. V was pared by 1 base and J by 3 bases, with 4 bases of the junction left unmatched. CDR3 length: 16 amino acids. Germline loops: CDR1 LGHDT, CDR2 YNNKEL (reference sequence). CDR3 sequence reads: CASSQVPGQGTDTQYF. The CDR3 region has the DNA TGTGCCAGCAGCCAAGTCCCGGGACAGGGGACAGATACGCAGTATTTT.

Worth noting for this clone: One end of the junction fails to match germline, which may point to a read error. The genes are TRBV7-7 and TRBJ2-2, with D perhaps matching TRBD1 (5 bases). From germline, CDR1 is SSHAT and CDR2 FNYEAQ (reference sequence). The CDR3 length is 14 residues. CDR3 sequence: CASSLGANTGELFF. The CDR3 region has the DNA TGTGCTAGCAGCTTAGGGGCCAACACCGGGGAGCTGTTTTTT. The full variable domain, rest sourced from reference TRBV7-7 and TRBJ2-2, is GAGVSQSPRYKVTKRGQDVTLRCDPISSHATLYWYQQALGQGPEFLTYFNYEAQPDKSGLPSDRFSAERPEGSISTLTIQRTEQRDSAMYRCASSLGANTGELFFGEGSRLTVL.

The genes are TRBV5-4 and TRBJ2-7; TRBD1 agrees at 9 bases. J gave up 3 bases and V 2 bases, and 3 bases lay outside the gene matches. The CDR3 totals 14 residues. CDR1 is SGHNT, CDR2 YYREEE, per germline (reference sequence). CDR3 DNA sequence: TGTGCCAGCAGCTTCGACAGGGGGGACTACGAGCAGTACTTC. Translating it yields CASSFDRGDYEQYF.

The rearrangement links TRBV2 to TRBJ1-3; D ambiguous. CDR3 length: 12 amino acids. The V and J ends lost 7 bases and 8 bases respectively, with 12 bases between them. In germline, CDR1 is SNHLY, CDR2 FYNNEI. CDR3 residues: CASKQEVYTIYF. The CDR3 region has the DNA TGTGCCAGCAAGCAGGAAGTTTACACCATATATTTT. Combining the CDR3 with reference TRBV2 and TRBJ1-3 gives the whole variable domain EPEVTQTPSHQVTQMGQEVILRCVPISNHLYFYWYRQILGQKVEFLVSFYNNEISEKSEIFDDQFSVERPDGSNFTLKIRSTKLEDSAMYFCASKQEVYTIYFGEGSWLTVV.

The rearrangement joins TRBV3-1 (or the pseudogene TRBV3-2) to TRBJ2-1; no clear D. This CDR3 comprises 12 residues. V was shortened by 2 bases and J by 9 bases, with 8 bases between the two germline ends. CDR1 and CDR2 (germline): LGHDT, YNNKEL (reference sequence). CDR3 nucleotides: TGTGCCAGCAGCCAATCCCGGGTTGAGCAGTTCTTC. Its protein is CASSQSRVEQFF.

This clone was counted only a few times. This rearrangement joins TRBV6-5 to TRBJ1-1, with a tentative D call TRBD1 (5 bases). Germline V gives CDR1 MNHEY, CDR2 SVGAGI. The CDR3 has 13 residues. Trimming removed 0 bases from V and 10 bases from J, with 12 bases in between. The CDR3 nucleotides are TGTGCCAGCAGTTACTCGACCCGGGGGGGAGCTTTCTTT. It codes for CASSYSTRGGAFF.

This chain uses TRBV5-1 with TRBJ1-3, with 7 positions matching TRBD1. V was pared by 4 bases and J by 2 bases, with 9 bases of the junction left unmatched. This CDR3 region has 16 residues. Germline values: CDR1 SGHRS, CDR2 YFSETQ. The CDR3 sequence: CASSLPMTGPGNTIYF. CDR3 nucleotide sequence: TGCGCCAGCAGCCTTCCGATGACAGGGCCTGGAAACACCATATATTTT.

The chain has TRBV9 and TRBJ2-7, with TRBD2 identical over 7 bases. This CDR3 comprises 14 residues. Germline V gives CDR1 SGDLS, CDR2 YYNGEE. Trimming removed 4 bases from V and 0 bases from J; junction bases left unmatched: 4. The CDR3 region has the DNA TGTGCCAGCAGCCCAAAGCGGGACTCCTACGAGCAGTACTTC. Protein sequence: CASSPKRDSYEQYF.

This chain links TRBV29-1 with TRBJ1-1; unclear D gene. The CDR3 loop spans 14 amino acids. Trimming shortened V by 4 bases and J by 6 bases, and 18 bases separated the two germline ends. CDR1 and CDR2 from the germline V gene are SQVTM and ANQGSEA. The CDR3 reads CSVASTFSSAEAFF. CDR3 bases: TGCAGCGTTGCCTCCACCTTCAGTTCCGCTGAAGCTTTCTTT.

The chain has TRBV19 and TRBJ2-3, with 9 bases that match TRBD2. CDR3 length equals 15 residues. Germline trimming cut 7 bases from V and 3 bases from J; bases unmatched to any gene: 8. CDR1 is LNHDA, CDR2 SQIVND, per germline (reference sequence). The CDR3 sequence is CASKSSGGLTDTQYF. The DNA of the CDR3 is TGTGCCAGTAAATCGAGCGGGGGGTTAACAGATACGCAGTATTTT.

This chain uses TRBV3-1 (or the pseudogene TRBV3-2) with TRBJ2-3; 10 nucleotides agree with TRBD2. Germline V gene data show CDR1 as LGHDT and CDR2 as YNNKEL (reference sequence). This CDR3 is 16 amino acids long. The J segment lost 8 bases and the V segment lost 1 base, leaving 9 bases of the junction unmatched. This chain's CDR3 is CASSQGLASGGSTQYF. The CDR3 DNA follows: TGTGCCAGCAGCCAAGGATTGGCTAGCGGGGGCAGTACGCAGTATTTT.

This clone was detected once. The chain links TRBV15 to TRBJ1-2; D gene unclear. The CDR3 loop spans 11 amino acids. Germline lookup yields CDR1 LNHNV and CDR2 YYDKDF (reference sequence). The V end lost 8 bases, the J end lost 5 bases, and 9 bases lay between the germline ends. The CDR3 sequence is CATAAGYGYTF. The CDR3 region has the DNA TGTGCCACCGCGGCGGGGTATGGCTACACCTTC.

V usage is TRBV9 and J usage is TRBJ1-1, with a tentative D call TRBD1 (5 bases). The CDR3 loop spans 14 amino acids. V was shortened by 4 bases and J by 5 bases, with 15 bases between the two germline ends. CDR1 is SGDLS and CDR2 is YYNGEE in the germline V gene. CDR3 region: CASSPLGGGTEAFF. In DNA, the CDR3 is TGTGCCAGCAGCCCCCTCGGGGGAGGGACTGAAGCTTTCTTT.

The chain is built from TRBV19 and TRBJ1-5; the D gene is possibly TRBD1 (5 bases). CDR1 is LNHDA, CDR2 SQIVND, per germline (reference sequence). This CDR3 is 15 amino acids long. Deletions cut 5 bases from V and 5 bases from J, with 16 bases between. The CDR3 bases are TGTGCCAGTAGTCCCATGGGGGGATTGGATCAGCCCCAGCATTTT. This gives the protein CASSPMGGLDQPQHF. The variable domain in full, with the rest retrieved from reference TRBV19 and TRBJ1-5, is DGGITQSPKYLFRKEGQNVTLSCEQNLNHDAMYWYRQDPGQGLRLIYYSQIVNDFQKGDIAEGYSVSREKKESFPLTVTSAQKNPTAFYLCASSPMGGLDQPQHFGDGTRLSIL.